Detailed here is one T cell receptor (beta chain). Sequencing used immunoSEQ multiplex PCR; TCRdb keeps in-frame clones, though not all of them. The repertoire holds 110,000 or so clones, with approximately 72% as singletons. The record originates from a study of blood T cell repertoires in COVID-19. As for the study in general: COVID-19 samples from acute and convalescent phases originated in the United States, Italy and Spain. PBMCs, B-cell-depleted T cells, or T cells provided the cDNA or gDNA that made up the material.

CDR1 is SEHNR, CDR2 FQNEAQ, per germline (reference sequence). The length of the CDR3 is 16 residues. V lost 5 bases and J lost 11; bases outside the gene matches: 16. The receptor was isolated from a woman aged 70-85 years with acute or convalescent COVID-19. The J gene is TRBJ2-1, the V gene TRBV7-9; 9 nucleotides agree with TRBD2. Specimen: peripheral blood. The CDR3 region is CASSPETTSGGVQQFF. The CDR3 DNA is TGTGCCAGCAGCCCCGAAACGACTAGCGGAGGCGTCCAGCAGTTCTTC.